The 13 T cell receptor beta chains in this list originate from one sample, sequenced in a study of early T cells in non-severe SARS-CoV-2 infection. TCRdb itself ran the 5' RACE reads through MiXCR, one entry per CDR3 protein. The table has 20,000 to 30,000 distinct CDR3 sequences, 4.5% to 7% seen once. Input material: whole blood. These receptors were collected from an adult who was a healthcare worker with PCR-confirmed SARS-CoV-2 infection or an uninfected control (not recorded which).

The V gene is TRBV19, the J gene TRBJ2-4; tentative D call: TRBD1 (6 bases). The germline gives CDR1 LNHDA, CDR2 SQIVND (reference sequence). Between the trimmed V and J ends, which lost 7 bases and 0 bases, there was a span of 13 bases. The CDR3 contains 15 residues. This chain's CDR3 is CASTRDNLAKNIQYF. CDR3 bases: TGTGCCAGTACCCGGGACAACCTAGCCAAAAACATTCAGTACTTC.

The chain carries TRBV28 and TRBJ2-2, with a possible D match to TRBD2 (5 bases). CDR3 size: 13 residues. The germline CDR1 and CDR2 sequences are MDHEN and SYDVKM. V lost 8 bases and J lost 4, with 11 bases in between. CDR3 sequence reads: CASGNGLTGELFF. CDR3 nucleotide sequence: TGTGCCAGCGGCAACGGACTCACCGGGGAGCTGTTTTTT.

This clonotype was detected many times. V is TRBV5-5 and J is TRBJ2-5; 7 bases align to TRBD1. CDR1 is SGHKS and CDR2 is YYEKEE in the germline V gene (reference sequence). CDR3 size: 15 residues. With V trimmed by 1 base and J by 5 bases, 8 bases remained unmatched. The chain's CDR3 is CASSLINRGPETQYF. CDR3 nucleotide sequence: TGTGCCAGCAGCTTGATAAACAGGGGCCCCGAGACCCAGTACTTC.

The V and J genes are TRBV29-1 and TRBJ1-1; D might be TRBD1 (6 bases). The CDR3 is 13 residues long. V dropped 7 bases and J dropped 1 base, with 13 bases sitting between them. The germline CDR1 and CDR2 sequences are SQVTM and ANQGSEA. The CDR3: CSAADSPNTEAFF. The CDR3 bases are TGCAGCGCTGCGGACAGCCCGAACACTGAAGCTTTCTTT.

This clonotype was picked up many times. The chain links TRBV2 to TRBJ1-5, with D unresolved. The V end lost 3 bases, the J end lost 3 bases, and 12 bases lay between the germline ends. The germline gives CDR1 SNHLY, CDR2 FYNNEI. The CDR3 runs 15 residues. CDR3 DNA: TGTGCCAGCAGTGAGGCTAGGACCTACAATCAGCCCCAGCATTTT. Protein sequence: CASSEARTYNQPQHF.

This clonotype has just a few counts. The gene calls are TRBV24-1 and TRBJ2-5; D is ambiguous. The V end lost 3 bases, the J end lost 3 bases, and 7 bases lay between the germline ends. Germline CDR1 reads KGHDR; CDR2 reads SFDVKD. The CDR3 spans 13 residues. The CDR3 DNA is TGTGCCACCAGTGATCAGTGGAAAGAGACCCAGTACTTC. This gives the protein CATSDQWKETQYF.

This clonotype was found many times. The chain employs TRBV6-1 and TRBJ2-7; TRBD1 matches 10 bases. Germline CDR1 and CDR2: MNHNS and SASEGT. Germline trimming cut 11 bases from V and 2 bases from J; bases unmatched to any gene: 6. The CDR3 loop spans 13 amino acids. CDR3 protein: CAVGGTGAYEQYF. Written as DNA, the CDR3 is TGTGCCGTCGGGGGGACAGGGGCCTACGAGCAGTACTTC.

This clonotype was observed a handful of times. V usage is TRBV2 and J usage is TRBJ1-1; no clear D gene. The CDR3 length is 13 residues. Germline lookup yields CDR1 SNHLY and CDR2 FYNNEI. Between the trimmed V and J ends, which lost 6 bases and 1 base, there was a span of 9 bases. CDR3 DNA sequence: TGTGCCAGCAGAATAGACACGAACACTGAAGCTTTCTTT. Translation gives CASRIDTNTEAFF.

Points on this clonotype: The junction departs from germline at one end; a sequencing error may be responsible. The chain employs TRBV7-2 and TRBJ2-2; D is perhaps TRBD2 (6 bases). Germline V CDR1 and CDR2: SGHTA, FQGNSA. This CDR3 is 12 amino acids long. The CDR3 sequence: CASSLVVREVFF. The CDR3 bases are TGTGCCAGCAGCTTAGTGGTCAGGGAGGTGTTTTTT.

Judged by abundance, this clonotype is medium-sized. The chain has TRBV20-1 and TRBJ1-1, with D tentatively TRBD1 (5 bases). The ends were cut back, 0 bases at V and 5 bases at J, with 13 bases in the middle. The CDR3 has 14 amino acids. Germline assignment: CDR1 DFQATT and CDR2 SNEGSKA (reference sequence). In DNA form, the CDR3 reads TGCAGTGCTAGAGATGAGGGGAGGGGAACTGAAGCTTTCTTT. Translated: CSARDEGRGTEAFF.

This clonotype was seen at least ten times. The V gene is TRBV28, the J gene TRBJ2-7; 7 nucleotides agree with TRBD1. From germline, CDR1 is MDHEN and CDR2 SYDVKM. J was trimmed by 2 bases and V by 6 bases; bases with no gene match: 7. CDR3 length: 14 amino acids. The CDR3 bases are TGTGCCAGCAGCCGAGACGGGACAGCCTACGAGCAGTACTTC. Translation gives CASSRDGTAYEQYF.

The CDR3 here is CASSSGQGATDTQYF. As DNA, the CDR3 is TGCGCCAGCAGCTCGGGACAGGGCGCCACAGATACGCAGTATTTT. The V gene is TRBV5-1, the J gene TRBJ2-3; 9 bases align to TRBD1. The CDR3 covers 15 residues. V trimming: 3 bases; J trimming: 2 bases; junction bases outside the gene matches: 4. Per the germline V gene, CDR1 is SGHRS and CDR2 is YFSETQ.

This clonotype occurred many times. The J gene is TRBJ1-2, the V gene TRBV29-1, with D unclear. Germline-derived CDR1 and CDR2 are SQVTM and ANQGSEA. The CDR3 is 12 amino acids. V lost 3 bases to trimming and J lost 8 bases, with 13 bases between them. CDR3 sequence: CSVDDLPRGYTF. The DNA of the CDR3 is TGCAGCGTTGATGACCTCCCGAGGGGCTACACCTTC.